The 26 T cell receptor beta chains below all came from one sample that was sequenced in a study of identifying expanded T cells in peripheral blood. Sequenced by immunoSEQ multiplex PCR; TCRdb stores in-frame clones only, minus some. The table has about 100,000 clones, 80% to 90% seen once. Sequencing was done on a sample of blood. The receptors derive from a person aged 18 to 70 in good health.

The CDR3 here is CASSIEVGVSGNTIYF. The CDR3 coding sequence is TGTGCCAGTAGTATAGAAGTGGGAGTCTCTGGAAACACCATATATTTT. V gene TRBV19 combines with J gene TRBJ1-3, with D unclear. Germline V gives CDR1 LNHDA, CDR2 SQIVND (reference sequence). Deletions cut 0 bases from V and 0 bases from J, with 9 bases between. CDR3 length equals 16 residues.

This chain connects TRBV7-2 to TRBJ1-5, with D perhaps TRBD1 (6 bases). With 3 bases removed from V and 2 bases from J, the gap between germline ends came to 11 bases. Germline-derived CDR1 and CDR2 are SGHTA and FQGNSA. The CDR3 has 15 residues. In DNA, the CDR3 is TGTGCCAGCAGCTTTGAGGCAGGGGGCAATCAGCCCCAGCATTTT. Translated, it gives CASSFEAGGNQPQHF. The entire variable domain, with the rest obtained from reference TRBV7-2 and TRBJ1-5, is as follows: GAGVSQSPSNKVTEKGKDVELRCDPISGHTALYWYRQSLGQGLEFLIYFQGNSAPDKSGLPSDRFSAERTGGSVSTLTIQRTQQEDSAVYLCASSFEAGGNQPQHFGDGTRLSIL.

The chain is built from TRBV19 and TRBJ1-2; no firm D call. The CDR3 contains 17 residues. Germline assignment: CDR1 LNHDA and CDR2 SQIVND (reference sequence). Trimming stripped 0 bases from V and 0 bases from J, with 14 bases between. The CDR3 DNA sequence: TGTGCCAGTAGTATAGAAGGGAGGCGTGAAACTAACTATGGCTACACCTTC. This encodes CASSIEGRRETNYGYTF.

This chain joins TRBV27 and TRBJ2-2; 8 bases fit TRBD2. CDR3 length equals 15 residues. Per germline, CDR1 MNHEY and CDR2 SMNVEV (reference sequence). V lost 1 base to trimming and J lost 5 bases; unmatched junction nucleotides: 3. CDR3 sequence: CASSLFSGTTGELFF. Here the CDR3 DNA reads TGTGCCAGCAGTTTATTTAGCGGGACGACCGGGGAGCTGTTTTTT.

On this clone itself: The sample has other DNA sequences that encode this CDR3 too. The chain has TRBV11-2 and TRBJ1-4; 7 nucleotides line up with TRBD1. The CDR3 spans 15 residues. Looked up from germline, CDR1 is SGHAT and CDR2 is FQNNGV. Germline trimming cut 1 base from V and 4 bases from J; bases unmatched to any gene: 3. CDR3 nucleotide sequence: TGTGCCAGCAGCTTAGGTGACAGGGATAATGAAAAACTGTTTTTT. Translating gives CASSLGDRDNEKLFF. The full variable domain, with the rest looked up from reference TRBV11-2 and TRBJ1-4, is EAGVAQSPRYKIIEKRQSVAFWCNPISGHATLYWYQQILGQGPKLLIQFQNNGVVDDSQLPKDRFSAERLKGVDSTLKIQPAKLEDSAVYLCASSLGDRDNEKLFFGSGTQLSVL.

In this sample, this clone turned up a few times. V gene TRBV10-3 combines with J gene TRBJ2-4; 12 bases fit TRBD1. Germline V lookup: CDR1 ENHRY, CDR2 SYGVKD. The CDR3 covers 16 residues. The V and J ends lost 2 bases and 6 bases, in that order; junction bases with no gene match: 5. The CDR3 region is CAISEGTGGAGNIQYF. The CDR3 DNA reads as TGTGCCATCAGTGAGGGGACAGGGGGCGCAGGAAACATTCAGTACTTC.

The rearrangement links TRBV4-3 to TRBJ2-1; no clear D. The CDR3 extends over 15 amino acids. Germline V CDR1 and CDR2: LGHNA, YSLEER. Trimming shortened V by 0 bases and J by 8 bases, and 14 bases separated the two germline ends. The CDR3: CASSQEARSMDEQFF. Here the CDR3 DNA reads TGCGCCAGCAGCCAAGAAGCTCGGAGTATGGATGAGCAGTTCTTC.

This clone was found once. The chain employs TRBV27 and TRBJ1-2; no reliable D call. Trimming took off 5 bases at V and 8 bases at J, with 15 bases between the two ends. The CDR3 loop spans 13 amino acids. The V gene's germline CDR1 is MNHEY and CDR2 SMNVEV (reference sequence). The CDR3 bases are TGTGCCAGCAGTAGCCGCGGGGTGGGCGGCTACACCTTC. This sequence encodes CASSSRGVGGYTF.

Comments on this clone: The sample holds other DNA sequences that translate to the same CDR3. This chain connects TRBV6-1 to TRBJ1-2; D is unclear. The CDR3 runs to 10 residues. Germline V gives CDR1 MNHNS, CDR2 SASEGT. V was clipped by 1 base and J by 7 bases, with 1 base between them. For the CDR3, the DNA is TGTGCCAGCAGTGAAGGTGGCTACACCTTC. As protein: CASSEGGYTF.

The genes are TRBV9 and TRBJ1-4, with D unresolved. V gave up 2 bases and J gave up 7 bases, with 18 bases separating them. The CDR3 has 16 residues. CDR1 and CDR2 from the germline V gene are SGDLS and YYNGEE. The chain's CDR3 is CASSVSTGIEGEKLFF. CDR3 nucleotides: TGTGCCAGCAGCGTCAGCACGGGCATAGAGGGTGAAAAACTGTTTTTT.

This clone has a single count. The V gene is TRBV4-2, the J gene TRBJ2-1; TRBD2 agrees at 12 bases. Germline V gene sequence: CDR1 LGHNA, CDR2 YNFKEQ. CDR3 length: 18 residues. V shed 5 bases, J shed 2 bases, and the junction held 10 bases outside the gene matches. The CDR3 DNA sequence: TGTGCCAGCAGCTCCGATTTACGGACTAGCGGGACCTACAATGAGCAGTTCTTC. This sequence encodes CASSSDLRTSGTYNEQFF.

This chain uses TRBV2 with TRBJ2-2; TRBD1 is a possible D gene (6 bases). Trimming took 5 bases from V and 1 from J, leaving 14 bases between them. CDR1 is SNHLY, CDR2 FYNNEI, per germline. This CDR3 is 16 amino acids long. The CDR3 region is CASSKGLTGNTGELFF. CDR3 coding DNA: TGTGCCAGCAGTAAAGGACTGACAGGGAACACCGGGGAGCTGTTTTTT.

The J gene is TRBJ2-3, the V gene TRBV29-1; TRBD1 or TRBD2 may be the D gene (6 bases each). The CDR3 has 15 amino acids. The germline V gene encodes CDR1 SQVTM and CDR2 ANQGSEA. The V end lost 0 bases, the J end lost 5 bases, and 15 bases lay between the germline ends. The CDR3 DNA sequence: TGCAGCGTTGAAGAAGGGGGGCTGAAGGGAGATACGCAGTATTTT. Translation: CSVEEGGLKGDTQYF.

This chain joins TRBV6-4 and TRBJ2-2; 12 bases align to TRBD2. V dropped 4 bases and J dropped 5; count of bases not matched to a gene: 11. Germline values: CDR1 MRHNA, CDR2 SNTAGT. This CDR3 region has 18 residues. The CDR3 is CASSASGGLAGRTGELFF. CDR3 sequence (DNA): TGTGCCAGCAGTGCTTCGGGAGGACTAGCGGGGCGGACCGGGGAGCTGTTTTTT.

This chain uses TRBV5-1 with TRBJ1-2; D gene uncertain. Germline CDR1 SGHRS, CDR2 YFSETQ. Deletions cut 0 bases from V and 8 bases from J, with 17 bases between. The CDR3 length is 15 residues. The DNA of the CDR3 is TGCGCCAGCAGCTTGGCTCCAGGTGCCGCAGGCGGCTACACCTTC. It encodes CASSLAPGAAGGYTF.

Ten or more counts support this clone. This rearrangement joins TRBV5-6 to TRBJ1-2, with TRBD1 matching over 7 bases. J was trimmed by 4 bases and V by 4 bases; bases with no gene match: 7. Germline-derived CDR1 and CDR2 are SGHDT and YYEEEE. This CDR3 is 14 amino acids long. In DNA form, the CDR3 reads TGTGCCAGCAGCACACGGACAGGTGCCTATGGCTACACCTTC. It yields the protein CASSTRTGAYGYTF.

The rearrangement links TRBV2 to TRBJ2-3; 8 bases are shared with TRBD1. CDR1 is SNHLY and CDR2 is FYNNEI in the germline V gene. Losses at the gene ends were 7 bases for V and 5 bases for J; bases not matched to a gene: 8. The CDR3 runs 14 residues. CDR3 coding DNA: TGTGCCAGCAACCAGGGACAGGACCGAGATACGCAGTATTTT. The encoded protein is CASNQGQDRDTQYF. Filled out from reference TRBV2 and TRBJ2-3, the complete variable domain reads EPEVTQTPSHQVTQMGQEVILRCVPISNHLYFYWYRQILGQKVEFLVSFYNNEISEKSEIFDDQFSVERPDGSNFTLKIRSTKLEDSAMYFCASNQGQDRDTQYFGPGTRLTVL.

The chain joins TRBV13 to TRBJ2-2, with 7 nucleotides matching TRBD2. CDR1 and CDR2 from the germline V gene are PRHDT and FYEKMQ (reference sequence). This CDR3 contains 16 residues. V lost 7 bases, J lost 5 bases, and 13 bases stayed unmatched. The CDR3 loop reads CASNSGTTGGTGELFF. Written as DNA, the CDR3 is TGTGCCAGCAATTCCGGGACTACTGGGGGGACCGGGGAGCTGTTTTTT.

The CDR3 DNA is TGTGCCCGCCGGACAGGGACGAACACTGAAGCTTTCTTT. Translated, it gives CARRTGTNTEAFF. The chain links TRBV30 to TRBJ1-1, with 8 bases lining up with TRBD1. The CDR3 totals 13 residues. The V and J ends lost 8 bases and 1 base, in that order; junction bases with no gene match: 6. Germline lookup yields CDR1 GTSNPN and CDR2 SVGIG (reference sequence).

CDR3 region: CASSTGQGVSEQYF. The CDR3 DNA is TGCGCCAGCAGTACGGGACAGGGGGTGAGCGAGCAGTACTTC. The chain uses TRBV10-1 and TRBJ2-7; 11 bases agree with TRBD1. Per the germline V gene, CDR1 is WNHNN and CDR2 is SYGVQD (reference sequence). The V segment lost 5 bases and the J segment 6 bases; nucleotides outside the gene matches: 6. CDR3 length: 14 amino acids.

The V and J genes are TRBV5-4 and TRBJ1-1; D uncertain. V was pared by 0 bases and J by 1 base, with 7 bases between. Germline CDR1 is SGHNT and CDR2 is YYREEE (reference sequence). The CDR3 has 14 amino acids. CDR3 sequence reads: CASSLDGRNTEAFF. The CDR3 DNA sequence: TGTGCCAGCAGCTTGGACGGCAGGAACACTGAAGCTTTCTTT.

The chain links TRBV18 to TRBJ2-5; tentatively, D is TRBD1 (6 bases). Trimming removed 0 bases from V and 7 bases from J, with 12 bases in between. CDR3 length equals 14 residues. CDR1 and CDR2 from the germline V gene are KGHSH and LQKENI. CDR3 DNA: TGTGCCAGCTCACCACCAGTAGGGGGATGGACCCAGTACTTC. Translating it yields CASSPPVGGWTQYF.

The V and J genes are TRBV27 and TRBJ2-1; 8 nucleotides line up with TRBD1. V lost 4 bases to trimming and J lost 10 bases; unmatched junction nucleotides: 12. CDR1 is MNHEY, CDR2 SMNVEV, per germline (reference sequence). The CDR3 runs 15 residues. CDR3 DNA: TGTGCCAGCAGTTGGGCCGGGACAGGTCAACTAGAGCAGTTCTTC. This encodes CASSWAGTGQLEQFF.

This chain links TRBV18 with TRBJ2-5; D not resolved. CDR1 is KGHSH, CDR2 LQKENI, per germline. This CDR3 spans 15 amino acids. Trimming took off 2 bases at V and 4 bases at J, with 14 bases between the two ends. The CDR3 loop is CASSPINGEGETQYF. The CDR3 DNA reads as TGTGCCAGCTCACCAATTAACGGAGAAGGAGAGACCCAGTACTTC.

This clone has just a few counts. In DNA form, the CDR3 reads TGTGCCAGCAGGGAGGGGGGACCCCGAAATGAGCAGTTCTTC. This encodes CASREGGPRNEQFF. V gene TRBV25-1 combines with J gene TRBJ2-1; D may match TRBD1 or TRBD2 (6 bases each). With 6 bases removed from V and 7 bases from J, the gap between germline ends came to 16 bases. There are 14 residues in the CDR3. CDR1 and CDR2 from the germline V gene are MGHDK and SYGVNS.

The chain has TRBV5-1 and TRBJ2-7, with D hard to call. Trimming removed 0 bases from V and 2 bases from J, with 15 bases in between. Germline V gene lookup returns CDR1 SGHRS and CDR2 YFSETQ. The CDR3 is 16 residues long. CDR3 protein: CASSLDSAVIPYEQYF. The CDR3 coding sequence is TGCGCCAGCAGCTTGGATTCGGCAGTCATCCCCTACGAGCAGTACTTC. The full variable domain, rest sourced from reference TRBV5-1 and TRBJ2-7, is KAGVTQTPRYLIKTRGQQVTLSCSPISGHRSVSWYQQTPGQGLQFLFEYFSETQRNKGNFPGRFSGRQFSNSRSEMNVSTLELGDSALYLCASSLDSAVIPYEQYFGPGTRLTVT.